This T cell receptor (beta chain) was captured by sequencing in a study of regulatory T cells in long-lasting Graves disease (dated by TCRdb to about 2021). A note on the overall study: Persistent Graves' disease was defined as antithyroid drug treatment for over 5 years with persistently positive TSH receptor autoantibodies. On average, persistent Graves' disease patients in the clinical cohort had been on antithyroid drugs for eight to twelve years. Patients with persistent Graves' disease were compared with patients with newly diagnosed Graves' disease using TCR sequencing and RNA sequencing of peripheral blood. The study took place in China and was registered as a clinical trial. A total of about 33 samples underwent TCR sequencing, from around 13 patients with persistent Graves' disease and about 20 patients with newly diagnosed Graves' disease. Study-level results and caveats: As a limitation, the authors acknowledged that the small sample size may reduce accuracy. Peripheral blood alone was examined, since thyroid tissue, which constituted the primary lesion, could not be accessed. Only the TCR beta chain was sequenced and analyzed. Compared with newly diagnosed patients, persistent Graves' disease patients had lower TCR Shannon entropy and fewer highly expanded clones, which suggests clonal expansion. Patients with persistent disease shared more public clonotypes (around 2,500) than newly diagnosed patients did (966). Persistent disease showed preferential use of TRBV28, TRBJ1-2 and TRBJ2-5, whereas newly diagnosed disease favored TRBV20-1 and TRBJ2-1.

Library generation was performed with multiplex PCR. TCRdb records Illumina HiSeq 4000 as the sequencer. To build TCR beta libraries, CDR3 regions were amplified by Arm-PCR using iRepertoire HTBI primers. Before sequencing, the PCR products underwent gel purification. As for the authors' bioinformatics: Gene usage analysis of CDR3 amino acid clonotypes used the 55 to 65 TRBV and 14 to 15 TRBJ segments found across samples. COPE and FqMerger were used to merge filtered high-quality paired reads into contigs. BLAST was used to align contigs to the IMGT TRBV, TRBD and TRBJ reference genes, and CDR3 was defined following IMGT. Any clonotype with a frequency above 0.1% was counted as a highly expanded clone. Shannon entropy served as the measure of repertoire diversity, while the Gini coefficient captured V-J evenness. A clonotype found in more than one individual was treated as public. Starting from the raw public reads, TCRdb applied fastp trimming at Q25, assembled clones with MiXCR and retained in-frame beta chains. Identical CDR3 proteins give one entry, which carries the most common genes and DNA. These V and J calls rely on TCRdb rather than the paper's analysis. In all, the sample holds around 400,000 distinct CDR3 sequences, and more than 20% of those were seen once. The ten largest clones take up approximately 30% of the sample.

CDR1 and CDR2 are read off the germline V gene as MNHNS and SASEGT. Cut back by 8 bases and 4 bases, the V and J ends lie 9 bases apart. From its cysteine to its phenylalanine, the CDR3 spans 12 amino acids. Solely the CDR3 DNA is kept, with 36 bases framed from the first base. Reading the label with the study, this specimen's time point is: persistent/refractory GD, antithyroid drugs over 5 years with positive TRAb. For both TCR sequencing and RNA sequencing, RNA was extracted from PBMCs using TRIzol. The diagnosis of Graves' disease followed American Thyroid Association guidelines. Patients were recruited from an endocrinology department in Xi'an, China. Each patient gave roughly 8.4 milliliters of peripheral blood, collected in an EDTA anticoagulant tube. PBMCs were isolated by Ficoll Paque Plus density gradient separation without further T cell sorting. An Agilent 2100 Bioanalyzer and agarose gel were used to assess RNA quality, and a NanoDrop 2000 was used to measure RNA concentration.

This clonotype was picked up a small number of times. This receptor's antigen is unknown. The sample holds no much larger clone one base away, and base qualities are not on file. The sequence derives from a middle-aged woman with Graves disease. Donor details come from another sample of the same person, matched by shared clones. The rearrangement combines TRBV6-1 with TRBJ1-3, with an unclear D gene assignment. Sequencing used peripheral blood mononuclear cells (PBMCs), obtained when the disease was refractory, from a patient treated with antithyroid drugs. This receptor has the CDR3 CASQTAGNTIYF. The nucleotides are TGTGCCAGCCAAACCGCAGGAAACACCATATATTTT.